The 2 T cell receptor beta chains listed next were all sequenced from one sample in a study of early T cells in non-severe SARS-CoV-2 infection. TCRdb re-derived calls from the 5' RACE reads in MiXCR, one entry per CDR3 protein. The top ten hold 10% to 13% of the sample, which has roughly 55,000 distinct CDR3 sequences, about 9.9% seen once. Sequenced material: whole blood. The receptors derive from an adult who was a healthcare worker with PCR-confirmed SARS-CoV-2 infection or an uninfected control (not recorded which).

The chain carries TRBV6-5 and TRBJ1-2, with 8 bases matching TRBD1. This CDR3 is built from 13 residues. J lost 12 bases, V lost 6 bases, and 12 bases had no gene match. The germline gives CDR1 MNHEY, CDR2 SVGAGI. The DNA of the CDR3 is TGTGCCAGCAGCTCAGGACAGGGAACGGTCAACACCTTC. Protein product: CASSSGQGTVNTF.

J is TRBJ2-4 and V is TRBV2, with 8 bases matching TRBD2. The CDR3 length is 14 residues. Germline V gene sequence: CDR1 SNHLY, CDR2 FYNNEI. J was trimmed by 3 bases and V by 8 bases; bases with no gene match: 6. The CDR3 bases are TGTGCCAGCCGCCCCGCGGGGGGCAAAAACATTCAGTACTTC. This encodes CASRPAGGKNIQYF.